This T cell receptor beta chain was captured by sequencing in a study of shared clonotypes between healthy human individuals. Study at large: The study used three CD4 naive, three CD4 memory, two CD8 naive and one CD8 memory plate per donor.

The method was immunoSEQ multiplex PCR; TCRdb's version includes in-frame clones alone and lacks a portion of them. Of some 2,000,000 clones listed, about 95% are singletons. CD45RO-negative, CCR7-selected cells formed the naive CD8 fraction, which excluded terminally differentiated effector memory CD45RA+ cells. The CDR3 is 11 amino acids. Between the trimmed V and J ends, which lost 6 bases and 9 bases, there was a span of 13 bases. Germline V gene sequence: CDR1 SGHRS, CDR2 YFSETQ. Study-level findings and limits: Naive subsets usually exceeded memory subsets in estimated richness. The rarefaction results pointed to incomplete sorted-subset sequencing despite large depth. The expectation was that sequencing depth would affect clonotype sharing among donors.

For this clone: Its antigen is currently unknown.

The TCR was taken from a man younger than 30 in good health. The chain employs TRBV5-1 and TRBJ2-7; D uncertain. Sequenced material: naive CD8+ T cells sorted from blood. The CDR3 sequence: CASTPPKGQYF. DNA for the CDR3: TGCGCCAGCACCCCACCTAAAGGGCAGTACTTC. The entire variable domain, with the rest obtained from reference TRBV5-1 and TRBJ2-7, is as follows: KAGVTQTPRYLIKTRGQQVTLSCSPISGHRSVSWYQQTPGQGLQFLFEYFSETQRNKGNFPGRFSGRQFSNSRSEMNVSTLELGDSALYLCASTPPKGQYFGPGTRLTVT.